One sample yielded the 28 T cell receptor beta chains listed below, sequenced in a study of cytomegalovirus exposure and HLA in healthy donors. With 60 Vbeta and 13 Jbeta primers, the PCR was carried out. Only in-frame clones appear in the TCRdb table, and some are missing; sequencing was by immunoSEQ multiplex PCR. The table includes 150,000 to 200,000 clones, 77% detected once. The sample taken for sequencing was PBMCs. The source is a woman aged 60 to 75 in good health and CMV-seropositive.

The V call is TRBV28, the J call TRBJ2-7, with 7 bases that match TRBD1. From germline, CDR1 is MDHEN and CDR2 SYDVKM. There are 14 residues in the CDR3. The junction had 3 bases not matched to a gene; V was cut back by 3 bases and J by 1 base. The CDR3 coding sequence is TGTGCCAGCAGTTTGGTGGGACAGTCCTACGAGCAGTACTTC. Translating gives CASSLVGQSYEQYF.

This clone was seen only once. The chain recombines TRBV6-5 with TRBJ1-1, with TRBD1 matching over 10 bases. CDR1 and CDR2 (germline): MNHEY, SVGAGI. The CDR3 loop spans 15 amino acids. V was pared by 2 bases and J by 6 bases, with 6 bases of the junction left unmatched. The CDR3 protein is CASSYPTGTGAEAFF. The CDR3 DNA reads TGTGCCAGCAGTTACCCAACGGGGACAGGGGCTGAAGCTTTCTTT.

On this clone: This CDR3 is also generated by other DNA sequences in the sample. The chain joins TRBV19 to TRBJ2-5, with 9 nucleotides matching TRBD2. The CDR3 extends over 16 amino acids. With V trimmed by 2 bases and J by 4 bases, 8 bases remained unmatched. The germline V gene encodes CDR1 LNHDA and CDR2 SQIVND (reference sequence). DNA of the CDR3: TGTGCCAGTAGTATAACGGCGCGGGGGGGCCGAGAGACCCAGTACTTC. Amino acid sequence: CASSITARGGRETQYF.

The count of this clone is one. V gene TRBV4-2 combines with J gene TRBJ2-1, with 7 bases fitting TRBD2. The CDR3 is 16 amino acids. From germline, CDR1 is LGHNA and CDR2 YNFKEQ. The V and J ends lost 0 bases and 3 bases, in that order; junction bases with no gene match: 5. The CDR3 nucleotides read TGTGCCAGCAGCCAAGAGCTAGCGGTGATCTACAATGAGCAGTTCTTC. Translation gives CASSQELAVIYNEQFF.

This rearrangement joins TRBV2 to TRBJ1-3; D is uncertain. Germline CDR1 and CDR2: SNHLY and FYNNEI. The germline V and J ends were trimmed by 8 bases and 0 bases, with 8 bases remaining between them. The CDR3 extends over 13 amino acids. CDR3 nucleotide sequence: TGTGCCAGCTCCCGTGTCTCTGGAAACACCATATATTTT. This sequence encodes CASSRVSGNTIYF.

The chain uses TRBV11-1 and TRBJ2-1, with TRBD2 as a possible D gene (7 bases). Trimming removed 5 bases at V and 7 bases at J, with 15 bases between. This CDR3 has 14 amino acids. Germline CDR1 is SGHAT and CDR2 is FQDESV (reference sequence). The CDR3 region is CASSARGGINEQFF. The DNA for the CDR3 is TGTGCCAGCAGCGCGAGGGGGGGGATAAATGAGCAGTTCTTC.

The chain employs TRBV15 and TRBJ2-5; TRBD1 agrees at 9 bases. V gave up 0 bases and J gave up 3 bases; unmatched junction bases: 5. From germline, CDR1 is LNHNV and CDR2 YYDKDF (reference sequence). CDR3 length: 16 residues. The CDR3 DNA is TGTGCCACCAGCAGAGATGGGGGACAGGGCGAAGAGACCCAGTACTTC. It yields the protein CATSRDGGQGEETQYF.

The sample holds a few counts of this clone. The chain carries TRBV7-9 and TRBJ1-2; no definite D call. This CDR3 region has 12 residues. Trimming pared 6 bases from V and 8 bases from J, leaving 13 bases between. CDR1 is SEHNR, CDR2 FQNEAQ, per germline (reference sequence). This CDR3 is CASRGDGRGYTF. Written as DNA, the CDR3 is TGTGCCAGCAGGGGTGACGGGAGAGGCTACACCTTC.

The genes are TRBV4-2 and TRBJ2-7; 9 positions agree with TRBD1. Germline V gene lookup returns CDR1 LGHNA and CDR2 YNFKEQ. J was trimmed by 5 bases and V by 3 bases; bases with no gene match: 5. CDR3 length equals 14 residues. Here the CDR3 DNA reads TGTGCCAGCAGCCAGACGGACAGGGGCCACGAGCAGTACTTC. Its protein is CASSQTDRGHEQYF.

V is TRBV5-1 and J is TRBJ2-5; D possibly corresponds to TRBD1 (6 bases). The germline V and J ends were trimmed by 4 bases and 4 bases, with 17 bases remaining between them. The germline V gene encodes CDR1 SGHRS and CDR2 YFSETQ. There are 15 residues in the CDR3. CDR3 bases: TGCGCCAGCAGCCCACGAACAGGGAATGGAGAGACCCAGTACTTC. Residues: CASSPRTGNGETQYF.

The chain uses TRBV9 and TRBJ2-2, with a tentative D call TRBD1 (6 bases). This CDR3 has 16 amino acids. Germline V gives CDR1 SGDLS, CDR2 YYNGEE. Between the trimmed V and J ends, which lost 3 bases and 3 bases, there was a span of 15 bases. The CDR3 region is CASSERQAIDTGELFF. The CDR3 DNA sequence: TGTGCCAGCAGCGAAAGACAGGCGATTGACACCGGGGAGCTGTTTTTT.

This clone was recorded once. The chain has TRBV5-4 and TRBJ2-3; 7 bases are a match to TRBD2. The germline CDR1 and CDR2 sequences are SGHNT and YYREEE (reference sequence). V was pared by 7 bases and J by 3 bases, with 11 bases of the junction left unmatched. The CDR3 totals 15 residues. The CDR3 nucleotides are TGTGCCAGCGGTCCACAGCGGGGATTTACAGATACGCAGTATTTT. This sequence encodes CASGPQRGFTDTQYF.

The chain uses TRBV7-2 and TRBJ1-5, with D tentatively TRBD1 (5 bases). The CDR3 is 15 amino acids. Germline loops: CDR1 SGHTA, CDR2 FQGNSA. V gave up 2 bases and J gave up 4 bases, with 12 bases separating them. CDR3 in amino acids: CASSLPGGGNQPQHF. The CDR3 bases are TGTGCCAGCAGCTTACCCGGGGGTGGGAATCAGCCCCAGCATTTT.

In nucleotides, the CDR3 is TGCGCCAGCAGCCAAGATCGCGGAGAGAACTATGGCTACACCTTC. Translation gives CASSQDRGENYGYTF. The V call is TRBV4-1, the J call TRBJ1-2; D unclear. The CDR3 has 15 amino acids. V lost 0 bases to trimming and J lost 2 bases, with 10 bases between them. Germline CDR1 is MGHRA and CDR2 is YSYEKL.

This clone has only one observation. This rearrangement joins TRBV12-5 to TRBJ2-6, with TRBD2 identical over 9 bases. With 6 bases clipped from V and 0 bases from J, the junction kept 3 bases outside the gene matches. The CDR3 runs 16 residues. Germline CDR1 and CDR2: LGHNT and FRNRAP. The CDR3: CASGYSGGSGANVLTF. DNA of the CDR3: TGTGCTAGTGGCTATAGCGGGGGCTCTGGGGCCAACGTCCTGACTTTC.

About this clone itself: At one of its ends the junction is not consistent with the germline gene, which may arise from a read error. This chain uses TRBV28 with TRBJ1-2; D is ambiguous. The CDR3 consists of 12 residues. The germline CDR1 and CDR2 sequences are MDHEN and SYDVKM. CDR3 DNA: TGTGCCAGTAGTTTGAACTTTTATGGCTACACCTTC. This gives the protein CASSLNFYGYTF.

This chain connects TRBV6-6 to TRBJ2-1; TRBD2 agrees at 11 bases. The CDR3 is 15 residues long. V dropped 6 bases and J dropped 5; count of bases not matched to a gene: 6. Per germline, CDR1 MNHNY and CDR2 SVGAGI (reference sequence). CDR3: CASRTSGEPNNEQFF. Here the CDR3 DNA reads TGTGCCAGCAGGACTAGCGGGGAGCCAAACAATGAGCAGTTCTTC.

This clone occurred a few times. The chain is built from TRBV10-3 and TRBJ1-3; 7 bases line up with TRBD1. This CDR3 has 13 residues. The junction had 2 bases not matched to a gene; V was cut back by 9 bases and J by 0 bases. The germline V gene has CDR1 ENHRY and CDR2 SYGVKD. The CDR3 DNA reads as TGTGCCATAGGACAGGACTCTGGAAACACCATATATTTT. Amino acids: CAIGQDSGNTIYF.

This clone was seen only a few times. CDR3 loop: CASSFSGGAVMETQYF. DNA of the CDR3: TGCGCCAGCAGCTTTAGCGGGGGGGCGGTTATGGAGACCCAGTACTTC. The chain couples TRBV5-1 to TRBJ2-5; 11 bases are a match to TRBD2. The CDR3 covers 16 residues. Germline V gene data show CDR1 as SGHRS and CDR2 as YFSETQ. Trimming removed 2 bases from V and 5 bases from J; junction bases left unmatched: 8.

The rearrangement joins TRBV28 to TRBJ1-5; tentative D call: TRBD1 (5 bases). Germline V gene lookup returns CDR1 MDHEN and CDR2 SYDVKM. The CDR3 covers 15 residues. Trimming left V 6 bases short and J 0 bases short, with 12 bases between. This chain's CDR3 is CASSYRSPSNQPQHF. CDR3 sequence (DNA): TGTGCCAGCAGCTACAGGTCCCCTAGCAATCAGCCCCAGCATTTT.

The chain carries TRBV2 and TRBJ1-6; 8 nucleotides match TRBD1. CDR3 length: 15 residues. V gave up 3 bases and J gave up 7 bases; unmatched junction bases: 5. Germline V lookup: CDR1 SNHLY, CDR2 FYNNEI. Here the CDR3 DNA reads TGTGCCAGCAGTGATTTTTCAGGGGGCAATTCACCCCTCCACTTT. Translation: CASSDFSGGNSPLHF.

The chain recombines TRBV7-6 with TRBJ2-7; 12 bases are shared with TRBD1. The CDR3 has 16 residues. Germline CDR1 reads SGHVS; CDR2 reads FNYEAQ. After removal of 5 bases from V and 5 bases from J, the junction contained 10 bases not matched to a gene. The CDR3 nucleotides are TGTGCCAGCAGCCCGGTCGGGGACAGGGGGCGGGACGAGCAGTACTTC. Protein product: CASSPVGDRGRDEQYF.

The chain carries TRBV7-9 and TRBJ2-7, with D possibly being TRBD1 (5 bases). The germline CDR1 and CDR2 sequences are SEHNR and FQNEAQ (reference sequence). The CDR3 length is 12 residues. Trimming removed 4 bases at V and 5 bases at J, with 9 bases between. The CDR3 here is CASSSQGHEQYF. CDR3 DNA sequence: TGTGCCAGCAGCTCGCAGGGCCACGAGCAGTACTTC.

V is TRBV2 and J is TRBJ1-2; perhaps TRBD1 as D (6 bases). The germline V gene encodes CDR1 SNHLY and CDR2 FYNNEI. The CDR3 is 14 amino acids. Trimming stripped 6 bases from V and 2 bases from J, with 13 bases between. The CDR3 here is CASRPGHTNYGYTF. CDR3 bases: TGTGCCAGCAGGCCGGGACACACAAACTATGGCTACACCTTC.

The chain is built from TRBV29-1 and TRBJ1-1; 9 positions agree with TRBD1. Germline assignment: CDR1 SQVTM and CDR2 ANQGSEA. V dropped 4 bases and J dropped 1; count of bases not matched to a gene: 10. The CDR3 covers 16 residues. This chain's CDR3 is CSVGGLQGAKNTEAFF. CDR3 sequence (DNA): TGCAGCGTTGGGGGTCTACAGGGGGCAAAGAACACTGAAGCTTTCTTT.

This chain links TRBV19 with TRBJ2-3; 12 bases are a match to TRBD2. Germline-derived CDR1 and CDR2 are LNHDA and SQIVND (reference sequence). With V trimmed by 8 bases and J by 5 bases, 5 bases remained unmatched. The CDR3 length is 14 residues. CDR3 nucleotides: TGTGCCAGTTCTAGCGGGGGGGCGGGAGATACGCAGTATTTT. It is translated as CASSSGGAGDTQYF.

The genes are TRBV5-1 and TRBJ1-4; 10 nucleotides align to TRBD1. The CDR3 extends over 13 amino acids. The V gene's germline CDR1 is SGHRS and CDR2 YFSETQ. V lost 3 bases, J lost 8 bases, and 1 base stayed unmatched. The CDR3 protein is CASSSGQGEKLFF. The DNA for the CDR3 is TGCGCCAGCAGCTCGGGACAGGGGGAAAAACTGTTTTTT.

This clone was seen just once. J is TRBJ1-5 and V is TRBV5-7; weak D call: TRBD1 (5 bases). TRBV5-7 is an ORF for which the function is uncertain. V dropped 4 bases and J dropped 3 bases, with 20 bases sitting between them. This CDR3 has 17 amino acids. The CDR3, as DNA: TGTGCCAGCAGCCCCCTTTGGTGCAGGGCGTTCAATCAGCCCCAGCATTTT. This gives the protein CASSPLWCRAFNQPQHF.